A selection of T cell receptor beta chains follows, all from one sample in a study of blood T cells in healthy people across ages. TCRdb reprocessed the 5' RACE reads via MiXCR and lists one record per CDR3 protein. The sample includes roughly 1,800,000 distinct CDR3 sequences, around half of them seen just once. The sample taken for sequencing was blood. The receptors here all came from a woman aged 40 to 50 in good health. Each CDR3 is given with its conserved first and last residue. The D gene is left open where the match is weak. Clone size appears in some rows only: once, few, many, or a class for an expanded clone.

j_gene: TRBJ2-1; v_gene: TRBV5-1; d_gene: TRBD1; abundance: -; CDR3nt: TGCGCCAGCAGCTCCTCCGGGACAGGGTGGGATGAGCAGTTCTTC; CDR3aa: CASSSSGTGWDEQFF
j_gene: TRBJ2-7; v_gene: TRBV27; d_gene: TRBD2; abundance: -; CDR3nt: TGTGCCAGCAGTTTGGACGGGGGGACCTTACGAAAGCAGTACTTC; CDR3aa: CASSLDGGTLRKQYF
j_gene: TRBJ2-5; v_gene: TRBV3-1; d_gene: -; abundance: -; CDR3nt: TGTGCCAGCAGCCAAGGGGCAGGGCACCTCCAAGAGACCCAGTACTTC; CDR3aa: CASSQGAGHLQETQYF
j_gene: TRBJ2-7; v_gene: TRBV5-6; d_gene: -; abundance: few; CDR3nt: TGTGCCAGCAGCAAGCCCAGGGTATCCTACGAGCAGTACTTC; CDR3aa: CASSKPRVSYEQYF
j_gene: TRBJ1-5; v_gene: TRBV7-8; d_gene: TRBD1; abundance: -; CDR3nt: TGTGCCAGCAGCTTACCCAGGGGGGTCTCGAGCAATCAGCCCCAGCATTTT; CDR3aa: CASSLPRGVSSNQPQHF
j_gene: TRBJ1-5; v_gene: TRBV20-1; d_gene: -; abundance: -; CDR3nt: TGCAGTGCTATGGGGAGTTCAGCGAGTGAGTTAGGTCAGCCCCAGCATTTT; CDR3aa: CSAMGSSASELGQPQHF
j_gene: TRBJ2-5; v_gene: TRBV6-2/TRBV6-3; d_gene: -; abundance: -; CDR3nt: TGTGCCAGCAACCTTGTTATCGGGACTCTCAGAGGACAAGAGACCCAGTACTTC; CDR3aa: CASNLVIGTLRGQETQYF
j_gene: TRBJ2-5; v_gene: TRBV5-5; d_gene: TRBD1; abundance: -; CDR3nt: TGTGCCAGCAGCACCGGACAGGCTCATGAGACCCAGTACTTC; CDR3aa: CASSTGQAHETQYF
j_gene: TRBJ2-5; v_gene: TRBV27; d_gene: -; abundance: few; CDR3nt: TGTGCCAGCAGTTCCCGGACAGAGCAAGAGACCCAGTACTTC; CDR3aa: CASSSRTEQETQYF
j_gene: TRBJ2-5; v_gene: TRBV2; d_gene: -; abundance: -; CDR3nt: TGTGCCAGCAAAGGGCAGGCTAGCGTTCAGGAGACCCAGTACTTC; CDR3aa: CASKGQASVQETQYF
j_gene: TRBJ2-5; v_gene: TRBV7-2; d_gene: -; abundance: few; CDR3nt: TGTGCCAGCAGCTTAGAACCTCGCGGGGTGGGAAGGGAGACCCAGTACTTC; CDR3aa: CASSLEPRGVGRETQYF
j_gene: TRBJ1-5; v_gene: TRBV5-6; d_gene: -; abundance: -; CDR3nt: TGTGCCAGCAGCTCACAGGTGGGGGCCTATAGCAATCAGCCCCAGCATTTT; CDR3aa: CASSSQVGAYSNQPQHF
j_gene: TRBJ2-3; v_gene: TRBV6-6; d_gene: -; abundance: few; CDR3nt: TGTGCCAGCAGTTATCCTCGGACGGCCTCGAGGGATACGCAGTATTTT; CDR3aa: CASSYPRTASRDTQYF
j_gene: TRBJ2-3; v_gene: TRBV20-1; d_gene: -; abundance: -; CDR3nt: TGCAGTGCTAGTAGTCAGGGACGTACAGATACGCAGTATTTT; CDR3aa: CSASSQGRTDTQYF
j_gene: TRBJ2-5; v_gene: TRBV24-1; d_gene: TRBD1; abundance: few; CDR3nt: TGTGCCACCAGTGATTTGTCCCTGACAGGGCCGAAAGAGACCCAGTACTTC; CDR3aa: CATSDLSLTGPKETQYF
j_gene: TRBJ1-6; v_gene: TRBV5-5; d_gene: TRBD1; abundance: few; CDR3nt: TGTGCCAGCAGCTCTGGGCCTATCGACAGGGCAAATTCACCCCTCCACTTT; CDR3aa: CASSSGPIDRANSPLHF
j_gene: TRBJ2-1; v_gene: TRBV4-2; d_gene: TRBD2; abundance: -; CDR3nt: TGTGCCAGCAGCCCTCTAGCGGGGGGGGGCGAGCAGTTCTTC; CDR3aa: CASSPLAGGGEQFF
j_gene: TRBJ2-1; v_gene: TRBV6-1; d_gene: -; abundance: few; CDR3nt: TGTGCCAGCAGTGTCCCTTCCGACGTTCTTGAGCAGTTCTTC; CDR3aa: CASSVPSDVLEQFF
j_gene: TRBJ1-2; v_gene: TRBV5-1; d_gene: TRBD1; abundance: -; CDR3nt: TGCGCCAGCAGCTTCCAGACAGGGACAGCTAACTATGGCTACACCTTC; CDR3aa: CASSFQTGTANYGYTF
j_gene: TRBJ2-1; v_gene: TRBV7-9; d_gene: -; abundance: -; CDR3nt: TGTGCCAGCAGAGGGGCCCTCAAGGAGCAGTTCTTC; CDR3aa: CASRGALKEQFF
j_gene: TRBJ2-5; v_gene: TRBV4-3; d_gene: -; abundance: few; CDR3nt: TGCGCCAGCAGCCAAATCGTCGATCGAAAAGAGACCCAGTACTTC; CDR3aa: CASSQIVDRKETQYF
j_gene: TRBJ1-4; v_gene: TRBV12-3/TRBV12-4; d_gene: -; abundance: -; CDR3nt: TGTGCCAGCAGACGAACAGGAACGTTTAATGAAAAACTGTTTTTT; CDR3aa: CASRRTGTFNEKLFF
j_gene: TRBJ2-1; v_gene: TRBV11-1; d_gene: TRBD2; abundance: -; CDR3nt: TGTGCCAGCAGCTTAGGGCCAGCGGGGGGTCTTTCAAAGGAGCAGTTCTTC; CDR3aa: CASSLGPAGGLSKEQFF